This T cell receptor beta chain is drawn from a study of blood T cells in healthy people across ages. Using a J-beta primer mix together with a sample-barcoded 5' primer, a second PCR was run for roughly 6 to 11 cycles. A template-switch adaptor containing 12 random nucleotides labeled each cDNA molecule. TCRdb called the 5' RACE reads again in MiXCR, with one record for every CDR3 protein. Here the sample spans approximately 1.5 million distinct CDR3 sequences, 30% to 35% being singletons. The CDR3 is 14 residues long. The germline V and J ends were trimmed by 4 bases and 7 bases, with 14 bases remaining between them. The germline CDR1 and CDR2 sequences are SGHVS and FNYEAQ.

The V call is TRBV7-6, the J call TRBJ2-1; the D gene is possibly TRBD2 (6 bases). The clonotype originates from a woman aged 25-40 years in good health. The sequenced sample consisted of blood. CDR3 coding DNA: TGTGCCAGCAGCTCAAGAGGAGGGCCTAATGAGCAGTTCTTC. Translating gives CASSSRGGPNEQFF.